Reported below is one T cell receptor beta chain. Its antigen is unidentified. The junction and the germline gene differ at one end; a read error may be behind it. This entry is derived from a study of human thymus T cells. General study results and limits: The authors found apparently biased V and J gene usage in thymic and blood repertoires.

Sequenced by immunoSEQ multiplex PCR; TCRdb stores in-frame clones only, minus some. The sample lists about 78,000 clones, roughly 96% seen once, with roughly 0.03% in the top ten. Corrective cardiac operations yielded the resected thymus tissue. Samples came from healthy Finnish infants during open corrective cardiac surgery. Material for sequencing was thymus tissue. This TCR came from a boy younger than two with a congenital heart defect but otherwise immunologically healthy.

In DNA, the CDR3 is TGTGCCAGCAGTGAAGACCCGGACCCCCCTGACTTC. Amino acids: CASSEDPDPPDF. This chain links TRBV6-1 with TRBJ2-7; no clear D gene. This CDR3 region has 12 residues. The germline V gene encodes CDR1 MNHNS and CDR2 SASEGT.